The clone carrying this T cell receptor (beta chain) was picked up a small number of times. Its antigen remains unidentified. This sample stems from a study of blood T cells in healthy people across ages. Together with a sample-barcoded 5' primer, a J-beta primer mix was included in a second PCR lasting about 7 to 11 cycles. TCRdb redid the calling of the 5' RACE reads with MiXCR, one entry per CDR3 protein. Seen here are some 1,000,000 distinct CDR3 sequences, less than 25% observed once, and the top ten hold around 0.7%. Whole-study results and caveats: Higher naive T cell percentage went strongly together with higher TCR beta diversity. A roughly linear fall in TCR beta diversity per million T cells was seen with increasing age. Diversity was estimated from one million T cells, and these estimates were considered underestimates.

This CDR3 is 15 amino acids long. Germline CDR1 reads SEHNR; CDR2 reads FQNEAQ (reference sequence). Trimming took off 7 bases at V and 0 bases at J, with 12 bases between the two ends. The sample was also linked to a second study, of T cells of mothers and their children. According to that study: There was no detection of any persistent microchimeric T cell clones.

The rearrangement joins TRBV7-9 to TRBJ2-2; no firm D call. This clonotype was obtained from a girl aged 2-10 years in good health. The specimen sequenced was blood. CDR3 nucleotide sequence: TGTGCCAGCATTAGGGCGGAAACGAACACCGGGGAGCTGTTTTTT. As protein: CASIRAETNTGELFF.